These 13 T cell receptor beta chains were all obtained from the same sample, sequenced in a study of blood T cell repertoires in COVID-19. TCRdb's copy holds only in-frame clones and misses some; the assay was immunoSEQ multiplex PCR. The sample lists roughly 250,000 clones, roughly 90% occurring once. What was sequenced was peripheral blood. Receptors were obtained from a woman aged 35 to 49 who had recovered from COVID-19.

This CDR3 is CASSFRQVFYEQYF. For the CDR3, the DNA is TGTGCCAGCAGCTTTAGGCAGGTTTTCTACGAGCAGTACTTC. J is TRBJ2-7 and V is TRBV11-2; D gene ambiguous. Germline V lookup: CDR1 SGHAT, CDR2 FQNNGV. There are 14 residues in the CDR3. The V end lost 3 bases, the J end lost 3 bases, and 12 bases lay between the germline ends.

This chain joins TRBV11-2 and TRBJ2-1; D ambiguous. CDR1 and CDR2 from the germline V gene are SGHAT and FQNNGV. The CDR3 spans 13 residues. Trimming cost V 2 bases and J 6 bases, with 8 bases left between them. The CDR3 nucleotides read TGTGCCAGCAGCTTATCGAGTGCCAATGAGCAGTTCTTC. Amino acids: CASSLSSANEQFF.

CDR3 residues: CATSAVGQPNTDTQYF. In DNA, the CDR3 is TGTGCCACCAGTGCCGTGGGACAGCCCAACACAGATACGCAGTATTTT. V usage is TRBV24-1 and J usage is TRBJ2-3; 7 nucleotides line up with TRBD1. After removal of 5 bases from V and 2 bases from J, the junction contained 9 bases not matched to a gene. The CDR3 extends over 16 amino acids. The germline V gene has CDR1 KGHDR and CDR2 SFDVKD.

This clone was found a few times. V and J are TRBV3-1 (or the pseudogene TRBV3-2) and TRBJ1-4; tentatively, D is TRBD1 (6 bases). CDR1 and CDR2 from the germline V gene are LGHDT and YNNKEL (reference sequence). The V end lost 1 base, the J end lost 6 bases, and 12 bases lay between the germline ends. The length of the CDR3 is 15 residues. This CDR3 is CASSQVGGGHEKLFF. The CDR3 DNA reads as TGTGCCAGCAGCCAAGTAGGGGGGGGCCATGAAAAACTGTTTTTT.

V and J are TRBV9 and TRBJ2-3; 8 bases match TRBD2. The V segment lost 4 bases and the J segment 5 bases; nucleotides outside the gene matches: 9. This CDR3 contains 15 residues. Germline CDR1 reads SGDLS; CDR2 reads YYNGEE. The CDR3 DNA follows: TGTGCCAGCAGCCCCCGGGGGGGCCGTAGAGATACGCAGTATTTT. Protein product: CASSPRGGRRDTQYF. Combining the CDR3 with reference TRBV9 and TRBJ2-3 gives the whole variable domain DSGVTQTPKHLITATGQRVTLRCSPRSGDLSVYWYQQSLDQGLQFLIQYYNGEERAKGNILERFSAQQFPDLHSELNLSSLELGDSALYFCASSPRGGRRDTQYFGPGTRLTVL.

In nucleotides, the CDR3 is TGCGCCAGCAGCCAAGGCTCCAGGGTAACCGGGGAGCTGTTTTTT. Its protein product is CASSQGSRVTGELFF. The chain joins TRBV4-3 to TRBJ2-2; D perhaps matches TRBD1 (5 bases). The V gene lost 1 base and the J gene lost 5 bases, with 11 bases spanning the gap. CDR1 is LGHNA and CDR2 is YSLEER in the germline V gene. The CDR3 has 15 residues.

The chain has TRBV6-2 or TRBV6-3 and TRBJ2-6; maybe TRBD1 (6 bases). CDR1 and CDR2 from the germline V gene are MNHEY and SVGEGT. V gave up 5 bases and J gave up 0 bases, with 14 bases separating them. The CDR3 has 17 amino acids. The CDR3 protein is CASSKDSPVSGANVLTF. CDR3 coding DNA: TGTGCCAGCAGTAAGGACAGCCCGGTCTCTGGGGCCAACGTCCTGACTTTC.

This chain joins TRBV7-2 and TRBJ2-1, with 8 positions matching TRBD2. The V gene end was trimmed by 1 base and the J gene end by 2 bases; junction bases not matched to a gene: 1. CDR3 size: 15 residues. In germline, CDR1 is SGHTA, CDR2 FQGNSA. CDR3 region: CASSLGREAYNEQFF. In DNA, the CDR3 is TGTGCCAGCAGCTTAGGGCGGGAGGCCTACAATGAGCAGTTCTTC. Looking up the rest from reference TRBV7-2 and TRBJ2-1 gives the full variable domain: GAGVSQSPSNKVTEKGKDVELRCDPISGHTALYWYRQSLGQGLEFLIYFQGNSAPDKSGLPSDRFSAERTGGSVSTLTIQRTQQEDSAVYLCASSLGREAYNEQFFGPGTRLTVL.

The V gene is TRBV28, the J gene TRBJ1-2; D perhaps matches TRBD1 (6 bases). V lost 2 bases and J 8 bases, leaving 12 bases between the germline ends. Germline CDR1 reads MDHEN; CDR2 reads SYDVKM. This CDR3 has 13 amino acids. This CDR3 reads CASSLEQGKGYTF. The CDR3 DNA reads as TGTGCCAGCAGTTTAGAACAGGGCAAAGGCTACACCTTC.

The chain combines TRBV30 with TRBJ2-5; D gene ambiguous. V lost 4 bases to trimming and J lost 5 bases, with 14 bases between them. Per germline, CDR1 GTSNPN and CDR2 SVGIG (reference sequence). The CDR3 totals 13 residues. CDR3 protein: CAWNGSPRETQYF. Here the CDR3 DNA reads TGTGCCTGGAATGGATCCCCGAGGGAGACCCAGTACTTC. Looking up the rest from reference TRBV30 and TRBJ2-5 gives the full variable domain: SQTIHQWPATLVQPVGSPLSLECTVEGTSNPNLYWYRQAAGRGLQLLFYSVGIGQISSEVPQNLSASRPQDRQFILSSKKLLLSDSGFYLCAWNGSPRETQYFGPGTRLLVL.

J is TRBJ1-6 and V is TRBV6-5; D gene unclear. Between the trimmed V and J ends, which lost 2 bases and 7 bases, there was a span of 12 bases. The CDR3 consists of 15 residues. The V gene's germline CDR1 is MNHEY and CDR2 SVGAGI. The CDR3 sequence: CASSYGQEPNSPLHF. CDR3 sequence (DNA): TGTGCCAGCAGTTACGGTCAGGAACCAAATTCACCCCTCCACTTT.

The chain employs TRBV14 and TRBJ1-3; TRBD1 is a possible D gene (6 bases). This CDR3 spans 17 amino acids. Trimming pared 1 base from V and 0 bases from J, leaving 13 bases between. The germline V gene has CDR1 SGHDN and CDR2 FVKESK. CDR3: CASSQAYRAISGNTIYF. In DNA form, the CDR3 reads TGTGCCAGCAGCCAAGCCTACAGGGCTATCTCTGGAAACACCATATATTTT.

This rearrangement joins TRBV24-1 to TRBJ2-1; TRBD1 agrees at 8 bases. Per the germline V gene, CDR1 is KGHDR and CDR2 is SFDVKD. The CDR3 spans 16 residues. V shed 5 bases, J shed 5 bases, and the junction held 10 bases outside the gene matches. CDR3 nucleotide sequence: TGTGCCACCAGTGTCCCACAGGGGGAAACACACAATGAGCAGTTCTTC. Amino acid sequence: CATSVPQGETHNEQFF.